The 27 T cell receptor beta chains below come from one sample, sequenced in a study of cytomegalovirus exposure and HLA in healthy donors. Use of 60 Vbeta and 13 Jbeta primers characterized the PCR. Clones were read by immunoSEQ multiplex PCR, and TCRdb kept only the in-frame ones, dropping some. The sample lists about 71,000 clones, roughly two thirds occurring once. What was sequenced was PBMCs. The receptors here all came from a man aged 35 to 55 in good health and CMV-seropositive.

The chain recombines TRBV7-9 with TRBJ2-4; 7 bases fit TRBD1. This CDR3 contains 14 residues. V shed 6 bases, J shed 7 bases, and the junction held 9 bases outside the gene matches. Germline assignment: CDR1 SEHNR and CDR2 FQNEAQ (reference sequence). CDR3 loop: CASSSTGVGNIQYF. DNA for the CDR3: TGTGCCAGCAGTTCCACAGGGGTGGGGAACATTCAGTACTTC.

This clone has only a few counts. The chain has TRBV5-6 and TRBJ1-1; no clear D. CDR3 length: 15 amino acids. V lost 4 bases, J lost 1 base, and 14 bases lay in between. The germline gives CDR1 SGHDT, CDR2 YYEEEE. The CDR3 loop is CASSISVSPNTEAFF. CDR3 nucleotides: TGTGCCAGCAGCATAAGTGTCAGTCCGAACACTGAAGCTTTCTTT.

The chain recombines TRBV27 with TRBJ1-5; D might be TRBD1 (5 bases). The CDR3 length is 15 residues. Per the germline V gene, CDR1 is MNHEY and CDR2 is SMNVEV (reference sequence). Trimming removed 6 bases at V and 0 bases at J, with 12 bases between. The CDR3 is CASRIDRYSNQPQHF. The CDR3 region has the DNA TGTGCCAGCAGGATCGACAGATATAGCAATCAGCCCCAGCATTTT.

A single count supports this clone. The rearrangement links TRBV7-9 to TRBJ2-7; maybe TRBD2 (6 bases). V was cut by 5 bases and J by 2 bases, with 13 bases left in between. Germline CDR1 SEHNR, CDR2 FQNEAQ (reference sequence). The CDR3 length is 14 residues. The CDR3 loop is CASSGRGRPYEQYF. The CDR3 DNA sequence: TGTGCCAGCAGCGGTCGAGGGAGGCCCTACGAGCAGTACTTC. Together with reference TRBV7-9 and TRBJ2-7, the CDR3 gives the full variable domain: DTGVSQNPRHKITKRGQNVTFRCDPISEHNRLYWYRQTLGQGPEFLTYFQNEAQLEKSRLLSDRFSAERPKGSFSTLEIQRTEQGDSAMYLCASSGRGRPYEQYFGPGTRLTVT.

DNA for the CDR3: TGTGCCAGCAGCTTAGGGGGGACAGGGGGTCAGCCCCAGCATTTT. It encodes CASSLGGTGGQPQHF. This chain joins TRBV7-2 and TRBJ1-5, with 11 bases aligning to TRBD1. This CDR3 contains 15 residues. With 1 base clipped from V and 6 bases from J, the junction kept 2 bases outside the gene matches. Germline assignment: CDR1 SGHTA and CDR2 FQGNSA.

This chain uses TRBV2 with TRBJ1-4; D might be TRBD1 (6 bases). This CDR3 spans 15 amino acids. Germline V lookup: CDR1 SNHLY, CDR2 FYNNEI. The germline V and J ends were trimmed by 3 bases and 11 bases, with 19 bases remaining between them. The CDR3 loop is CASSDLGGRGRKLFF. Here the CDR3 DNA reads TGTGCCAGCAGTGATTTGGGGGGGCGCGGACGGAAACTGTTTTTT.

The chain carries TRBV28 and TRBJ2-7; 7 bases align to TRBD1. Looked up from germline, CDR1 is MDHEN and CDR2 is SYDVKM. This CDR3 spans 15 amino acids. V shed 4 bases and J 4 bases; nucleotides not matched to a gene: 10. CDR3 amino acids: CASSSRQGKPYEQYF. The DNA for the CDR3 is TGTGCCAGCAGTTCCCGACAGGGAAAGCCATACGAGCAGTACTTC.

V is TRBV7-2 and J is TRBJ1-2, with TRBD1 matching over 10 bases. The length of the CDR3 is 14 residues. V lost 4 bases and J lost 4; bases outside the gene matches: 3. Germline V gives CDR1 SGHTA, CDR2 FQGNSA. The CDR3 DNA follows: TGTGCCAGCAGCTCGGGGACAGGGGCCTATGGCTACACCTTC. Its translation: CASSSGTGAYGYTF.

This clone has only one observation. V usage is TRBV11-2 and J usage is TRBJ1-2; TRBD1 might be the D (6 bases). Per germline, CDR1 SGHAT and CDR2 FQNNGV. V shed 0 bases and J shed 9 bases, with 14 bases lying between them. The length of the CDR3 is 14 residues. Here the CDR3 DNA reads TGTGCCAGCAGCTTAGAGTTTGGGGGGGGCAGCTACACCTTC. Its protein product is CASSLEFGGGSYTF. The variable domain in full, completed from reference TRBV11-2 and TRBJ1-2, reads EAGVAQSPRYKIIEKRQSVAFWCNPISGHATLYWYQQILGQGPKLLIQFQNNGVVDDSQLPKDRFSAERLKGVDSTLKIQPAKLEDSAVYLCASSLEFGGGSYTFGSGTRLTVV.

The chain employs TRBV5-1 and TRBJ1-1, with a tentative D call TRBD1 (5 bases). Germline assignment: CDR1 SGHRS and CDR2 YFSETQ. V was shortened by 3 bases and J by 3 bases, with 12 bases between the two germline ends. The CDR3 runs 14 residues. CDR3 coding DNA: TGCGCCAGCAGCTACGACAGCCCCGACACTGAAGCTTTCTTT. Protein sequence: CASSYDSPDTEAFF.

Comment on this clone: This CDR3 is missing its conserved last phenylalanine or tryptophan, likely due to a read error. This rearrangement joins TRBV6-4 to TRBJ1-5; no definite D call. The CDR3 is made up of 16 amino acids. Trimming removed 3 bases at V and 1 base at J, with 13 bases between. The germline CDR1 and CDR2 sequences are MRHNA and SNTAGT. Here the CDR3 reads CASSDPRSGSNQPQHV. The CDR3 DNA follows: TGTGCCAGCAGTGATCCGAGGAGCGGGAGCAATCAGCCCCAGCATGTT.

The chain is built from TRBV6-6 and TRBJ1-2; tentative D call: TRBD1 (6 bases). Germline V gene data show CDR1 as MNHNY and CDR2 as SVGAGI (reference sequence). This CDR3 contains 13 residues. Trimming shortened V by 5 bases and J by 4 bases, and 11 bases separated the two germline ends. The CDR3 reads CASSPDSSYGYTF. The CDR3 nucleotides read TGTGCCAGCAGTCCGGACAGTTCCTATGGCTACACCTTC.

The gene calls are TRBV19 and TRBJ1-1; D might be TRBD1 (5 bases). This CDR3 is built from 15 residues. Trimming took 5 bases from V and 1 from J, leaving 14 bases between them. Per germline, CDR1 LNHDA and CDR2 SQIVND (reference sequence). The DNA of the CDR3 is TGTGCCAGTAGTTGGGGGGACGGCAGGAACACTGAAGCTTTCTTT. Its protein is CASSWGDGRNTEAFF.

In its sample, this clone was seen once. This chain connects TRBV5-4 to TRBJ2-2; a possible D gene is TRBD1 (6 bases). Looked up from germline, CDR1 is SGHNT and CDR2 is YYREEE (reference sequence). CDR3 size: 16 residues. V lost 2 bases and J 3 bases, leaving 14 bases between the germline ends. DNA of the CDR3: TGTGCCAGCAGCTTACCCCGAGGGGGAGACACCGGGGAGCTGTTTTTT. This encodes CASSLPRGGDTGELFF.

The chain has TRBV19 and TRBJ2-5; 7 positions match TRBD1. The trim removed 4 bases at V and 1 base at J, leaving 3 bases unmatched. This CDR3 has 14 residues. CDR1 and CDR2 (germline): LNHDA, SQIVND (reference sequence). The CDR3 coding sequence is TGTGCCAGTAGTACGACAGGGATCCAAGAGACCCAGTACTTC. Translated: CASSTTGIQETQYF.

The CDR3 protein is CASSLIWGGKNGYTF. The CDR3 DNA reads TGTGCCAGCAGTTTAATTTGGGGGGGAAAGAATGGCTACACCTTC. The chain links TRBV27 to TRBJ1-2; D is perhaps TRBD1 (5 bases). The CDR3 extends over 15 amino acids. V lost 2 bases and J lost 6, with 16 bases in between. CDR1 is MNHEY and CDR2 is SMNVEV in the germline V gene (reference sequence).

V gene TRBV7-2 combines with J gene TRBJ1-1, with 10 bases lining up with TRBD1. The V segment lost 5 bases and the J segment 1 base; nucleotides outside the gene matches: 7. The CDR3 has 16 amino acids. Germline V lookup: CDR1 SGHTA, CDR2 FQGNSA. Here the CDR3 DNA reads TGTGCCAGCAGCCGGACAGGGGGTGGTTGGAACACTGAAGCTTTCTTT. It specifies CASSRTGGGWNTEAFF.

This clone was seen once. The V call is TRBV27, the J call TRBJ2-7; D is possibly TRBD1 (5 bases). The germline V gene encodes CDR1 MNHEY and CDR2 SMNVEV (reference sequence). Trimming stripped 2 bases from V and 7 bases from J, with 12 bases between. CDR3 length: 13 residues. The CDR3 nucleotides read TGTGCCAGCAGTTTAGGCAGGGTAGGGGAGCAGTACTTC. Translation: CASSLGRVGEQYF.

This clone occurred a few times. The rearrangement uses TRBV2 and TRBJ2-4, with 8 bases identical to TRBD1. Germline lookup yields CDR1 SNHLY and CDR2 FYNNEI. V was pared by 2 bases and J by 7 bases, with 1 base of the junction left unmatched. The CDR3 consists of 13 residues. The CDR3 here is CASSERQGNIQYF. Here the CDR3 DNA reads TGTGCCAGCAGTGAAAGACAGGGGAACATTCAGTACTTC.

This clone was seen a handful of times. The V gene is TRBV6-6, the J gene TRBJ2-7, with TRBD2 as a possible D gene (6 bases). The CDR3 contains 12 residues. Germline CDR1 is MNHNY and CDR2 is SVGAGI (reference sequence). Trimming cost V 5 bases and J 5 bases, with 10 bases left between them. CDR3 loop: CASSRGIDEQYF. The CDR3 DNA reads TGTGCCAGCAGTCGGGGGATCGACGAGCAGTACTTC.

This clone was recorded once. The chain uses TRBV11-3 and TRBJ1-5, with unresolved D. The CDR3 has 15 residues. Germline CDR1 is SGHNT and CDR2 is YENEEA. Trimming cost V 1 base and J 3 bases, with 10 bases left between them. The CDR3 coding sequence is TGTGCCAGCAGCTTAGCGCGGATTCCCAATCAGCCCCAGCATTTT. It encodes CASSLARIPNQPQHF.

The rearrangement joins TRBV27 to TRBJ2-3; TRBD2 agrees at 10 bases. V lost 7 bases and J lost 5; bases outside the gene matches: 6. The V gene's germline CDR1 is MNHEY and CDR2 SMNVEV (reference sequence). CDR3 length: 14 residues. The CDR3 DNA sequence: TGTGCCAGCAAGGCAGCGGGAGGGATAGATACGCAGTATTTT. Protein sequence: CASKAAGGIDTQYF.

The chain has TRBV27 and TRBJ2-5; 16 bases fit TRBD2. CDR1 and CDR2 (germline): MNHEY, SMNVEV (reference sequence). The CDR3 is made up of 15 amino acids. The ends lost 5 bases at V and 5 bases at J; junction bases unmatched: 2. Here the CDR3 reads CASSKGLAGGETQYF. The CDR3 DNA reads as TGTGCCAGCAGTAAGGGACTAGCGGGAGGGGAGACCCAGTACTTC.

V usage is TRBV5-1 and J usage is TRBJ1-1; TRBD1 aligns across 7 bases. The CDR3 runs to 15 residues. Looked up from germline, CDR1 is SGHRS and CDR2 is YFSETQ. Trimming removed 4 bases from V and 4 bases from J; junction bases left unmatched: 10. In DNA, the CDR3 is TGCGCCAGCAGCACTACGGGACAGCAGCCCACTGAAGCTTTCTTT. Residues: CASSTTGQQPTEAFF.

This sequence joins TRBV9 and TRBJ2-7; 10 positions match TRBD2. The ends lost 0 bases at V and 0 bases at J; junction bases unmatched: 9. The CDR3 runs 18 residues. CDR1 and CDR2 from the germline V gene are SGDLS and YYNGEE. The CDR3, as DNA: TGTGCCAGCAGCGTAGGGACTAGCGGAGAGGTCCTCTCCTACGAGCAGTACTTC. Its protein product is CASSVGTSGEVLSYEQYF. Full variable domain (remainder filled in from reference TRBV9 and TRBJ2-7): DSGVTQTPKHLITATGQRVTLRCSPRSGDLSVYWYQQSLDQGLQFLIQYYNGEERAKGNILERFSAQQFPDLHSELNLSSLELGDSALYFCASSVGTSGEVLSYEQYFGPGTRLTVT.

CDR3 nucleotide sequence: TGTGCCAGCAGCCCGCCCCTCCAGGGCACCGGGGAGCTGTTTTTT. The encoded protein is CASSPPLQGTGELFF. The V call is TRBV5-6, the J call TRBJ2-2; possible D gene TRBD1, 5 bases. Germline V gives CDR1 SGHDT, CDR2 YYEEEE. The ends were cut back, 4 bases at V and 4 bases at J, with 14 bases in the middle. The CDR3 spans 15 residues.

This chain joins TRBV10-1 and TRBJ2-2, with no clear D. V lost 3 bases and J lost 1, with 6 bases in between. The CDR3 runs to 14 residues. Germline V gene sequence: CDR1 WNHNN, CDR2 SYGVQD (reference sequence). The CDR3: CASSDGVNTGELFF. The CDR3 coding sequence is TGCGCCAGCAGTGACGGAGTGAACACCGGGGAGCTGTTTTTT.